This TCR beta chain was profiled in a study of a mutant IDH1 vaccine in newly diagnosed glioma. Data came from immunoSEQ multiplex PCR; TCRdb stores just in-frame clones and leaves some out. The data hold approximately 61,000 clones, with roughly 79% observed a single time. About this clone: What it recognizes is unknown.

Noted time point: week 35, safety follow-up. Doses consisted of 300 ug of mutant IDH1 20-mer peptide each, paired with topical imiquimod. This CDR3 has 16 residues. V was cut by 4 bases and J by 6 bases, with 20 bases left in between. Per the germline V gene, CDR1 is SGHRS and CDR2 is YFSETQ. The specimen comprised PBMCs, sampled from a glioma patient whose treatment included an IDH1 peptide vaccine. The origin of this receptor is a man aged 35 to 55 with glioma. This rearrangement joins TRBV5-1 to TRBJ2-1; D might be TRBD1 (6 bases). The CDR3 protein is CASSRAGTGRGNEQFF. Here the CDR3 DNA reads TGCGCCAGCAGCAGGGCTGGAACAGGGAGAGGCAATGAGCAGTTCTTC.